Listed here are 2 T cell receptor beta chains from one sample, sequenced in a study of blood T cell repertoires in COVID-19. TCRdb's copy holds only in-frame clones and misses some; the assay was immunoSEQ multiplex PCR. This table has nearly 250,000 clones, over 75% appearing once. Sequencing was done on a sample of PBMCs or T cells enriched from blood (not recorded which). The receptor source for this set is a woman aged 45-65 years with acute COVID-19.

This clone was seen once. The chain couples TRBV12-3 or TRBV12-4 to TRBJ1-1; D unresolved. V was shortened by 6 bases and J by 5 bases, with 7 bases between the two germline ends. The CDR3 is 11 residues long. In nucleotides, the CDR3 is TGTGCCAGCAGGCGGGAGACTGAAGCTTTCTTT. Encoded protein: CASRRETEAFF.

The rearrangement joins TRBV12-5 to TRBJ2-3; 8 positions agree with TRBD2. After removal of 3 bases from V and 2 bases from J, the junction contained 7 bases not matched to a gene. Per germline, CDR1 LGHNT and CDR2 FRNRAP. CDR3 length equals 16 residues. DNA of the CDR3: TGTGCTAGTGGTTTCGCGGGGGGTTTCTTCACAGATACGCAGTATTTT. It specifies CASGFAGGFFTDTQYF. The full variable domain, completed using reference TRBV12-5 and TRBJ2-3, is DARVTQTPRHKVTEMGQEVTMRCQPILGHNTVFWYRQTMMQGLELLAYFRNRAPLDDSGMPKDRFSAEMPDATLATLKIQPSEPRDSAVYFCASGFAGGFFTDTQYFGPGTRLTVL.